Described below is a single T cell receptor beta chain sequence and its context. The V gene's germline CDR1 is MNHNS and CDR2 SASEGT. The ends were cut back, 3 bases at V and 6 bases at J, with 18 bases in the middle. The CDR3 consists of 15 residues. The sample belongs to a study of OX40 agonist ivuxolimab in advanced cancers. Study information: Subjects had a mean age of around 60 years, with a range of roughly 20 to 79; around 83% were male.

Autoimmune disease history or systemic immunosuppression disqualified patients. Assay: immunoSEQ multiplex PCR; the TCRdb copy retains only in-frame clones and omits some. The sample consists of around 70,000 clones, approximately 78% of them appearing once. The sample consisted of CD4+ or CD8+ T cells sorted from blood, taken in a trial of the OX40 agonist ivuxolimab. This chain joins TRBV6-1 and TRBJ2-7; perhaps TRBD1 as D (6 bases). The TCR sequence derives from an adult with an advanced solid tumor such as melanoma, head and neck, liver or kidney cancer. Here the CDR3 reads CASSEWSGGGGEQYF. The CDR3 nucleotides read TGTGCCAGCAGTGAGTGGTCCGGTGGGGGCGGCGAGCAGTACTTC.